This T cell receptor (beta chain) was captured in a study of lymphopenia after photon versus proton radiotherapy. General study results and limits: Oligoclonal CD8+ Temra expansion after nadir drove photon patients' diversity drop. Under photons, naive T cells and diversity fell while effector/memory populations rose.

This clone appeared a single time. Its matching antigen is unknown. Method: immunoSEQ multiplex PCR; TCRdb's copy keeps in-frame clones and lacks some. The repertoire holds about 25,000 clones, roughly 80% seen once, with approximately 4% in the top ten. In germline, CDR1 is LNHNV, CDR2 YYDKDF (reference sequence). J lost 1 base, V lost 3 bases, and 6 bases had no gene match. This CDR3 region has 15 residues. This sequence joins TRBV15 and TRBJ2-7; 7 bases are shared with TRBD1. This material consisted of peripheral blood, taken from a patient treated with photon-based radiotherapy. This TCR was sampled from a woman in her fifties or sixties with pancreatic cancer. This chain's CDR3 is CATSSNRDSSYEQYF. CDR3 coding DNA: TGTGCCACCAGCAGTAACCGGGACAGTTCCTACGAGCAGTACTTC.